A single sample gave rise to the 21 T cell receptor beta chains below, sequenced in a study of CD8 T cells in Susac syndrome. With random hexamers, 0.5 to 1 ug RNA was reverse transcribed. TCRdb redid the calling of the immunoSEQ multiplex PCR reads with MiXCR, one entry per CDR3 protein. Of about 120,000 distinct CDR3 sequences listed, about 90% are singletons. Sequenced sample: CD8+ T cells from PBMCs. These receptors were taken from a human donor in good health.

Here the CDR3 DNA reads TGTGCCAGCAGCTTAGCGGGGGGGAGCGATGAAAAACTGTTTTTT. This translates into CASSLAGGSDEKLFF. The chain has TRBV7-9 and TRBJ1-4; possible D gene TRBD1, 5 bases. Germline values: CDR1 SEHNR, CDR2 FQNEAQ (reference sequence). V shed 0 bases and J shed 6 bases, with 11 bases lying between them. The CDR3 spans 15 residues.

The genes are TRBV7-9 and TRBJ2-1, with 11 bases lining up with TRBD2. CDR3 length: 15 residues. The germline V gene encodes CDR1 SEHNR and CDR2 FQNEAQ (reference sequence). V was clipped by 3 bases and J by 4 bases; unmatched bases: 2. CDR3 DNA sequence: TGTGCCAGCAGCTTGGGGACTAGCGGATACAATGAGCAGTTCTTC. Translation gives CASSLGTSGYNEQFF.

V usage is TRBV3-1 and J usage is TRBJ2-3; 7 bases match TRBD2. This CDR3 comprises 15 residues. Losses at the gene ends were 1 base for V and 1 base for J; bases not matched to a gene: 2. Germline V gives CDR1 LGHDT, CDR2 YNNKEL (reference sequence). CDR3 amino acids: CASSQGGRGTDTQYF. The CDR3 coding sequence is TGTGCCAGCAGCCAAGGAGGGAGGGGCACAGATACGCAGTATTTT.

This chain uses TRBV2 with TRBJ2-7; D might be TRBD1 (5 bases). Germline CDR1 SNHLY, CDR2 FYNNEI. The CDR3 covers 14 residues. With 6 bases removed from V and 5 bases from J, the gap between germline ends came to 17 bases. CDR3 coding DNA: TGTGCCAGCAGCCAGACAGTCCTCCTAAACGAGCAGTACTTC. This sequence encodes CASSQTVLLNEQYF.

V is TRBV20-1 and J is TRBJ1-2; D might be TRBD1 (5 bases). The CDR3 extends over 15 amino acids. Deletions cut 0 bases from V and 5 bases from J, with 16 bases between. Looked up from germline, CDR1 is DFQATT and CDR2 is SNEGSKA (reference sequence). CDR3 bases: TGCAGTGCTAGAGATAAAAGGGGTGCGGGGTATGGCTACACCTTC. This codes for CSARDKRGAGYGYTF.

In DNA, the CDR3 is TGTGCCAGCAGCATAGGTCCAGGGACAGGGAACGAGCAGTACTTC. Translating gives CASSIGPGTGNEQYF. The chain combines TRBV7-8 with TRBJ2-7; the match to TRBD1 covers 9 bases. The CDR3 has 15 residues. J lost 5 bases, V lost 5 bases, and 10 bases had no gene match. Germline V CDR1 and CDR2: SGHVS, FQNEAQ.

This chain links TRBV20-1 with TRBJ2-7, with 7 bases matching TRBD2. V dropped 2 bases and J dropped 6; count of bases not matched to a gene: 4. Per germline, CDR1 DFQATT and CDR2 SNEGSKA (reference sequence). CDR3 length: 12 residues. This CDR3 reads CSARLAASEQYF. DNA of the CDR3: TGCAGTGCTAGACTAGCGGCGTCCGAGCAGTACTTC.

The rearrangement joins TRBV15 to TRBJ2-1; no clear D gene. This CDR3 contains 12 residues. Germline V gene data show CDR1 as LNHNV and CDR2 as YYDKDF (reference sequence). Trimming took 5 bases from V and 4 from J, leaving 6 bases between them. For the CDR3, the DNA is TGTGCCACCAGCGAGAATTACAATGAGCAGTTCTTC. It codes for CATSENYNEQFF. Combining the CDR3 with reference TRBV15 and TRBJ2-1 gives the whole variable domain DAMVIQNPRYQVTQFGKPVTLSCSQTLNHNVMYWYQQKSSQAPKLLFHYYDKDFNNEADTPDNFQSRRPNTSFCFLDIRSPGLGDTAMYLCATSENYNEQFFGPGTRLTVL.

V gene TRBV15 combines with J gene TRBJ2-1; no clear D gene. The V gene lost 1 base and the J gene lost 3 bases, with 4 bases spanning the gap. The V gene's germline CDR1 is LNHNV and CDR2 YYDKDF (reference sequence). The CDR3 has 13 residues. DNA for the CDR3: TGTGCCACCAGCAGAGTTGGCTACAATGAGCAGTTCTTC. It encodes CATSRVGYNEQFF.

The DNA for the CDR3 is TGCAGCGTTGAAGATGGACGGCGGAACACTGAAGCTTTCTTT. It encodes CSVEDGRRNTEAFF. The genes are TRBV29-1 and TRBJ1-1; no clear D. This CDR3 spans 14 amino acids. V was trimmed by 0 bases and J by 1 base, leaving 9 bases between them. Germline-derived CDR1 and CDR2 are SQVTM and ANQGSEA.

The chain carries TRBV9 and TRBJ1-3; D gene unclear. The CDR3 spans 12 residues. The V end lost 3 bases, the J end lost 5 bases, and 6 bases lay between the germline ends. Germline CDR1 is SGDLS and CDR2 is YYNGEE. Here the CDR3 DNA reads TGTGCCAGCAGCGACCGTAGAAACACCATATATTTT. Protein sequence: CASSDRRNTIYF.

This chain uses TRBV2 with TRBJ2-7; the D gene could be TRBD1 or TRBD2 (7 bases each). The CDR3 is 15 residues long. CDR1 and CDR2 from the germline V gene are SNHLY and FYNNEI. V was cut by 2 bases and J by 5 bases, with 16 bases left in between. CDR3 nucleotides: TGTGCCAGCAGTGAAAGGTGGCAGGGGGGGGACGAGCAGTACTTC. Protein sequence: CASSERWQGGDEQYF.

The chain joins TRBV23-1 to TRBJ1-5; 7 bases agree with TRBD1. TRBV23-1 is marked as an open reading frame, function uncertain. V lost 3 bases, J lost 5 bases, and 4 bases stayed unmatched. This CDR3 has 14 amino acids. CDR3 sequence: CASSQTGCHQPQHF. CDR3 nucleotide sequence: TGCGCCAGCAGTCAGACAGGGTGCCATCAGCCCCAGCATTTT.

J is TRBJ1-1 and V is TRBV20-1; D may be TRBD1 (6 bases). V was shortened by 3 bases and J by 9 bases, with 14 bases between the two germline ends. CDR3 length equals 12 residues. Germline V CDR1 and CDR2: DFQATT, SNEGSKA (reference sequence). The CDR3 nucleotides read TGCAGTGCTAGCGATACAGGGAGCCAAGCTTTCTTT. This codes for CSASDTGSQAFF.

In DNA form, the CDR3 reads TGTGCCAGCAGCTATGACAGGGGAGGGTACAATGAGCAGTTCTTC. This codes for CASSYDRGGYNEQFF. V is TRBV7-2 and J is TRBJ2-1; TRBD1 might be the D (8 bases). V shed 4 bases and J shed 4 bases, with 14 bases lying between them. This CDR3 comprises 15 residues. CDR1 and CDR2 (germline): SGHTA, FQGNSA. The full variable domain, its missing parts supplied by reference TRBV7-2 and TRBJ2-1, is GAGVSQSPSNKVTEKGKDVELRCDPISGHTALYWYRQSLGQGLEFLIYFQGNSAPDKSGLPSDRFSAERTGGSVSTLTIQRTQQEDSAVYLCASSYDRGGYNEQFFGPGTRLTVL.

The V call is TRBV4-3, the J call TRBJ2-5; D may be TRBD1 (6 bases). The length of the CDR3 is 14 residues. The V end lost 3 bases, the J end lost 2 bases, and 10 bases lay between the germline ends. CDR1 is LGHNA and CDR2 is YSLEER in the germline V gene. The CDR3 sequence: CASSHGTPQETQYF. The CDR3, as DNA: TGCGCCAGCAGCCACGGGACACCTCAAGAGACCCAGTACTTC.

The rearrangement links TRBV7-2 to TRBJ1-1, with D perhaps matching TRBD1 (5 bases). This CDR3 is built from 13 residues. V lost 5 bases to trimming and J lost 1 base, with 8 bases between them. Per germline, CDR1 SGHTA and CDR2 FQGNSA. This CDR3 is CASSEQENTEAFF. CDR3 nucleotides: TGTGCCAGCAGCGAACAGGAGAACACTGAAGCTTTCTTT.

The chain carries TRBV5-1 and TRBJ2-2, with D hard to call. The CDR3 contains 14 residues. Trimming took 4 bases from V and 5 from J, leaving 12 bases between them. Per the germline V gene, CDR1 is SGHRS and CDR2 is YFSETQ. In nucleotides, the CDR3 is TGCGCCAGCAGCGGCCTCGGGTATACCGGGGAGCTGTTTTTT. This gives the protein CASSGLGYTGELFF. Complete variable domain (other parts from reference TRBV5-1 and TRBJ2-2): KAGVTQTPRYLIKTRGQQVTLSCSPISGHRSVSWYQQTPGQGLQFLFEYFSETQRNKGNFPGRFSGRQFSNSRSEMNVSTLELGDSALYLCASSGLGYTGELFFGEGSRLTVL.

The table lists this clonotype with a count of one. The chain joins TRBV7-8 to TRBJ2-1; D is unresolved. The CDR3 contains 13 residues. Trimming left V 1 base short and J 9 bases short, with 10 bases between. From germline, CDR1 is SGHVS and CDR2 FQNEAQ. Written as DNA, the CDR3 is TGTGCCAGCAGCTTAGGTAGAACTGTTGAGCAGTTCTTC. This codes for CASSLGRTVEQFF.

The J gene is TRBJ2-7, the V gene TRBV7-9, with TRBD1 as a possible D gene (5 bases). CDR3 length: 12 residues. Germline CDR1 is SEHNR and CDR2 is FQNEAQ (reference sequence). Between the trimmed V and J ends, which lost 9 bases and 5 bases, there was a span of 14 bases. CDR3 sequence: CASQSGPHEQYF. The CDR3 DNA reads TGTGCCAGTCAATCAGGGCCCCACGAGCAGTACTTC.

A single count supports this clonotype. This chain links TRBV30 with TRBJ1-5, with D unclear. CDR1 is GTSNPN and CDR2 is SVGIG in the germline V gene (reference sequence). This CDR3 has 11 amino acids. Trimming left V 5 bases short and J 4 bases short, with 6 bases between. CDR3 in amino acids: CAWGPNQPQHF. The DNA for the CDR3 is TGTGCCTGGGGGCCTAATCAGCCCCAGCATTTT.